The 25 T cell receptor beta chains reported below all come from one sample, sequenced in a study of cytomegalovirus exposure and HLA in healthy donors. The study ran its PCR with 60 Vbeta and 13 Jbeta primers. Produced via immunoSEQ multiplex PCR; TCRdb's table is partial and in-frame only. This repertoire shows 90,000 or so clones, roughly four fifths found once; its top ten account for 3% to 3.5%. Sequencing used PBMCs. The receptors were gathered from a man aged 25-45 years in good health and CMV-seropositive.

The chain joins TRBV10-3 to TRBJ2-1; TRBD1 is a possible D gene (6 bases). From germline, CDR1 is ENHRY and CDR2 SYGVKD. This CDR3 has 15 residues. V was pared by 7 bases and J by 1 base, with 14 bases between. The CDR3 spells CAINRQVVSYNEQFF. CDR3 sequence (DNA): TGTGCCATCAATCGACAGGTCGTATCCTACAATGAGCAGTTCTTC.

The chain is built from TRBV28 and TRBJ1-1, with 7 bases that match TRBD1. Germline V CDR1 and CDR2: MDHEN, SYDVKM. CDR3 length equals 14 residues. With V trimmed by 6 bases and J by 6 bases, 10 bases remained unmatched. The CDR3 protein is CASSPTGYASEAFF. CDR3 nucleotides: TGTGCCAGCAGCCCGACAGGGTACGCCTCTGAAGCTTTCTTT.

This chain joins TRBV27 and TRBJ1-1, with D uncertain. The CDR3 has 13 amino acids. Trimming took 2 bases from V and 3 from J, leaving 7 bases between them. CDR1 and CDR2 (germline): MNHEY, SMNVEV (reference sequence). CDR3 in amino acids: CASSLNGYTEAFF. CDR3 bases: TGTGCCAGCAGTTTAAACGGTTACACTGAAGCTTTCTTT.

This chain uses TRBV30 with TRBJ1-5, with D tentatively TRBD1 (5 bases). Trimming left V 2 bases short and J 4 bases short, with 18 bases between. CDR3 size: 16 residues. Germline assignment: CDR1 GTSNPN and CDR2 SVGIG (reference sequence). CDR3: CAWSSLGWTPNQPQHF. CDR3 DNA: TGTGCCTGGAGTTCGCTGGGTTGGACACCTAATCAGCCCCAGCATTTT.

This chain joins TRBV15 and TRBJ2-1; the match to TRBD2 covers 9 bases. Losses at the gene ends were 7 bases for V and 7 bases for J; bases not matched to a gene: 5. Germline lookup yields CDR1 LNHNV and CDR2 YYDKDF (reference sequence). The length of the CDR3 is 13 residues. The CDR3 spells CATKAGGGNEQFF. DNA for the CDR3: TGTGCCACCAAAGCGGGAGGCGGGAATGAGCAGTTCTTC. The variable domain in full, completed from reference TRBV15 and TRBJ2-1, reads DAMVIQNPRYQVTQFGKPVTLSCSQTLNHNVMYWYQQKSSQAPKLLFHYYDKDFNNEADTPDNFQSRRPNTSFCFLDIRSPGLGDTAMYLCATKAGGGNEQFFGPGTRLTVL.

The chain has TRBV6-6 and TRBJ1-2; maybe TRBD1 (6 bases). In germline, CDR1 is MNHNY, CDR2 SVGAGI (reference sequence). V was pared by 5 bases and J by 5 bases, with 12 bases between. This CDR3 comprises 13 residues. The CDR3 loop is CASSAGEGYGYTF. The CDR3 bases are TGTGCCAGCAGTGCAGGGGAAGGGTATGGCTACACCTTC.

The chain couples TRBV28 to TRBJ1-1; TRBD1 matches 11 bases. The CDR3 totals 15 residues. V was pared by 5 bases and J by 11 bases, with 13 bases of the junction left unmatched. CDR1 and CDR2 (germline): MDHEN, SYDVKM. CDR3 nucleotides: TGTGCCAGCAGTCTCGCCGGGACAGGGGGTGAGGGGGCTTTCTTT. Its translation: CASSLAGTGGEGAFF.

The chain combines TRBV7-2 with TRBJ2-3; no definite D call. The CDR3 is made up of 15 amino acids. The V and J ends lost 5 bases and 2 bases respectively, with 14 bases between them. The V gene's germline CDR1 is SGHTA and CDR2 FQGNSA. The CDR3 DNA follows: TGTGCCAGCAGCCTGAGGCGGATGGACACAGATACGCAGTATTTT. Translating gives CASSLRRMDTDTQYF. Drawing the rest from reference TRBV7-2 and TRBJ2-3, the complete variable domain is GAGVSQSPSNKVTEKGKDVELRCDPISGHTALYWYRQSLGQGLEFLIYFQGNSAPDKSGLPSDRFSAERTGGSVSTLTIQRTQQEDSAVYLCASSLRRMDTDTQYFGPGTRLTVL.

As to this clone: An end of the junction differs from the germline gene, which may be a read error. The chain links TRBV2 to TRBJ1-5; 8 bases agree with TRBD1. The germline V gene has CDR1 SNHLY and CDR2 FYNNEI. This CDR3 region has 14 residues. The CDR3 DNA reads TGTGCCAGCAGGTATGACAGGGGCAATCGGCCCCAGCATTTT. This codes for CASRYDRGNRPQHF.

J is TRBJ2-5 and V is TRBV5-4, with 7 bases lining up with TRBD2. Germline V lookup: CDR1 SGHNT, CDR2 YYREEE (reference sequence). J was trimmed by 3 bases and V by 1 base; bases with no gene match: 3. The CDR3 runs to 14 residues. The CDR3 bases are TGTGCCAGCAGCTTGAGGCTAGCGGAAGAGACCCAGTACTTC. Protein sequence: CASSLRLAEETQYF.

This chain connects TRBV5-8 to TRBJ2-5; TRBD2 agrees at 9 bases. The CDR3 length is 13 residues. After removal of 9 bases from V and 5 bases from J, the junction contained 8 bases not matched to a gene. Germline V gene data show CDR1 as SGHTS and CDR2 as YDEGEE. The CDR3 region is CAIPSGIEETQYF. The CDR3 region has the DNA TGTGCCATCCCTAGCGGGATTGAGGAGACCCAGTACTTC.

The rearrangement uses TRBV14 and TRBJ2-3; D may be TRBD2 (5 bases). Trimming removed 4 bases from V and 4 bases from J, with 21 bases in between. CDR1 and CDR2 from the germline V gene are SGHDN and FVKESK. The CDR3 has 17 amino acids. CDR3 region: CASSPPGPTRGADTQYF. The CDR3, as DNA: TGTGCCAGCAGCCCGCCCGGGCCTACCCGGGGAGCAGATACGCAGTATTTT.

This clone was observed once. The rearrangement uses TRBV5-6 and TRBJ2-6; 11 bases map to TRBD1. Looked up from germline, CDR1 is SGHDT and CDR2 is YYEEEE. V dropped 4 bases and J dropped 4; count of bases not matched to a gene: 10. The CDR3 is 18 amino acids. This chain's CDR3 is CASSLPGQGAKGANVLTF. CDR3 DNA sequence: TGTGCCAGCAGCCTACCCGGACAGGGGGCGAAAGGGGCCAACGTCCTGACTTTC.

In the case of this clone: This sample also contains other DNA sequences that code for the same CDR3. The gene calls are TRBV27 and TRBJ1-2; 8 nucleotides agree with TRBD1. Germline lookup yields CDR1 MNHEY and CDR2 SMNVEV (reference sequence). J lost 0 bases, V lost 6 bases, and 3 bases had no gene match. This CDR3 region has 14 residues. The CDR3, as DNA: TGTGCCAGCAGCTTACAGGGGGCTAACTATGGCTACACCTTC. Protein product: CASSLQGANYGYTF.

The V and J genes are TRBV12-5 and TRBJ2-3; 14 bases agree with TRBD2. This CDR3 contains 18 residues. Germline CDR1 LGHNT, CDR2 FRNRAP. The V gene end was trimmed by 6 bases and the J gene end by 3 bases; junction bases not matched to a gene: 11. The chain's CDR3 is CASGQATGLAGATDTQYF. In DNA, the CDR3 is TGTGCTAGTGGCCAAGCTACGGGACTAGCGGGAGCGACAGATACGCAGTATTTT.

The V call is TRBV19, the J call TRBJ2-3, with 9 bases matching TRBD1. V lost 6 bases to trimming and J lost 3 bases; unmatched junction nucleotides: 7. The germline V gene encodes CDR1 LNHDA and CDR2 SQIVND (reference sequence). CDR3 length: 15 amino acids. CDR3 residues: CASSLGQGRTDTQYF. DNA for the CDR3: TGTGCCAGTAGCCTGGGACAGGGTCGTACAGATACGCAGTATTTT. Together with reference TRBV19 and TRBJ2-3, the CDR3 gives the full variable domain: DGGITQSPKYLFRKEGQNVTLSCEQNLNHDAMYWYRQDPGQGLRLIYYSQIVNDFQKGDIAEGYSVSREKKESFPLTVTSAQKNPTAFYLCASSLGQGRTDTQYFGPGTRLTVL.

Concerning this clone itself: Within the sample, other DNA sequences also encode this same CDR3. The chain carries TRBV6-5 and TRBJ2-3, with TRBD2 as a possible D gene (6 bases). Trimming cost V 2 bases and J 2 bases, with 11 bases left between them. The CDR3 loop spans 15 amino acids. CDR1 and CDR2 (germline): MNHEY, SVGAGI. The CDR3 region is CASSYGGSSTDTQYF. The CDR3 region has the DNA TGTGCCAGCAGTTACGGGGGGTCCTCCACAGATACGCAGTATTTT.

The CDR3 DNA is TGTGCCAGCGCCCGGACTAGCGCGACAGATACGCAGTATTTT. Translating it yields CASARTSATDTQYF. The V gene is TRBV5-4, the J gene TRBJ2-3; TRBD2 agrees at 9 bases. With V trimmed by 7 bases and J by 3 bases, 6 bases remained unmatched. The CDR3 is 14 amino acids. CDR1 and CDR2 from the germline V gene are SGHNT and YYREEE (reference sequence).

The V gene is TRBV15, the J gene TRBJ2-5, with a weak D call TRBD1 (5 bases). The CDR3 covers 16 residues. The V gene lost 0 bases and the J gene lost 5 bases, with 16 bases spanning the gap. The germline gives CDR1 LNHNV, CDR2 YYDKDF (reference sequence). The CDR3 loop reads CATSRDLLNRQETQYF. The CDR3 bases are TGTGCCACCAGCAGAGACCTCCTGAACAGGCAGGAGACCCAGTACTTC.

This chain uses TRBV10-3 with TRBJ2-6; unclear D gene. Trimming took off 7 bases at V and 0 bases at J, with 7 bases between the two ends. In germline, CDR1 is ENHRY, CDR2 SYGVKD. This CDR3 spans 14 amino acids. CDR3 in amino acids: CAIKGVSGANVLTF. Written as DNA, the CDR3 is TGTGCCATCAAAGGAGTCTCTGGGGCCAACGTCCTGACTTTC.

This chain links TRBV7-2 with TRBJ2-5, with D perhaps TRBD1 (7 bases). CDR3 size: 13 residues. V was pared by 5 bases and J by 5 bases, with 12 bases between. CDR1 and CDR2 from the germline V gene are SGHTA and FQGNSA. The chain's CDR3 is CASSPRGAETQYF. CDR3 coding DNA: TGTGCCAGCAGCCCCAGGGGGGCGGAGACCCAGTACTTC.

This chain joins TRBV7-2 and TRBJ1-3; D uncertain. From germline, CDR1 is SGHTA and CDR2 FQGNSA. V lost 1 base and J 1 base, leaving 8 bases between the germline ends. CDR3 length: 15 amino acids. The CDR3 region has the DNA TGTGCCAGCAGCTTAGGGGCAGCTTCTGGAAACACCATATATTTT. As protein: CASSLGAASGNTIYF.

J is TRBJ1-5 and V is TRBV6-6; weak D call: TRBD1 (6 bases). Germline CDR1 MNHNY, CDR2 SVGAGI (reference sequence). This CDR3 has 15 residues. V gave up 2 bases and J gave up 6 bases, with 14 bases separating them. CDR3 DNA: TGTGCCAGCAGTTACGGCAGGGGTCGCGGTCAGCCCCAGCATTTT. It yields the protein CASSYGRGRGQPQHF.

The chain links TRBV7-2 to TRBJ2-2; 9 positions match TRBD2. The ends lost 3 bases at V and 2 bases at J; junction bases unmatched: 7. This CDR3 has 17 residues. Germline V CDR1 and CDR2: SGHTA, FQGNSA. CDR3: CASSFGLAGINTGELFF. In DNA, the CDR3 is TGTGCCAGCAGCTTTGGGCTAGCGGGAATAAACACCGGGGAGCTGTTTTTT.

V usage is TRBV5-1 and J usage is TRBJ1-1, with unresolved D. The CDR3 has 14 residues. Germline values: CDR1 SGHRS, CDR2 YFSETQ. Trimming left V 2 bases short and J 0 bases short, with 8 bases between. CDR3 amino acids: CASSLSGLNTEAFF. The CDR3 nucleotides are TGCGCCAGCAGCTTAAGTGGCCTGAACACTGAAGCTTTCTTT. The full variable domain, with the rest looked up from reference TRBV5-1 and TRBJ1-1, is KAGVTQTPRYLIKTRGQQVTLSCSPISGHRSVSWYQQTPGQGLQFLFEYFSETQRNKGNFPGRFSGRQFSNSRSEMNVSTLELGDSALYLCASSLSGLNTEAFFGQGTRLTVV.